The 20 T cell receptor beta chains below come from one sample, sequenced in a study of cytomegalovirus exposure and HLA in healthy donors. Researchers ran the PCR with 60 Vbeta and 13 Jbeta primers. Sequenced by immunoSEQ multiplex PCR; TCRdb stores in-frame clones only, minus some. The ten most abundant clones cover under 2% of a sample with tens of thousands of clones. Sequenced material: PBMCs. Receptors were obtained from a woman aged 25-40 years in good health and CMV-seronegative.

This chain joins TRBV4-1 and TRBJ2-7; D may be TRBD2 (6 bases). CDR1 MGHRA and CDR2 YSYEKL come from the germline V gene. V was trimmed by 0 bases and J by 3 bases, leaving 15 bases between them. CDR3 length: 16 residues. The CDR3: CASSQEMLAGLYEQYF. CDR3 DNA sequence: TGCGCCAGCAGCCAAGAAATGCTGGCGGGACTCTACGAGCAGTACTTC.

The V call is TRBV28, the J call TRBJ2-7, with 8 positions matching TRBD1. V shed 6 bases and J 2 bases; nucleotides not matched to a gene: 6. Germline V gene sequence: CDR1 MDHEN, CDR2 SYDVKM. There are 14 residues in the CDR3. The CDR3 sequence is CASSSGTGPYEQYF. CDR3 nucleotide sequence: TGTGCCAGCAGCTCCGGGACAGGCCCCTACGAGCAGTACTTC.

The CDR3 protein is CSVTKVQGTGEQYF. The CDR3 region has the DNA TGCAGCGTGACAAAAGTTCAGGGGACGGGTGAGCAGTACTTC. The genes are TRBV29-1 and TRBJ2-7; possibly TRBD1 for D (6 bases). Per the germline V gene, CDR1 is SQVTM and CDR2 is ANQGSEA. CDR3 length: 14 amino acids. Trimming removed 6 bases at V and 7 bases at J, with 22 bases between.

The chain joins TRBV5-1 to TRBJ1-2, with D possibly matching TRBD1 (6 bases). V was cut by 0 bases and J by 5 bases, with 14 bases left in between. The CDR3 extends over 15 amino acids. The germline V gene encodes CDR1 SGHRS and CDR2 YFSETQ. CDR3 sequence (DNA): TGCGCCAGCAGCTTGGCCGAGGGAGGGGGTTATGGCTACACCTTC. Translating it yields CASSLAEGGGYGYTF.

The chain recombines TRBV29-1 with TRBJ2-5, with TRBD1 matching over 10 bases. Trimming took 0 bases from V and 6 from J; bases not matched to a gene: 4. CDR1 and CDR2 (germline): SQVTM, ANQGSEA. CDR3 length: 14 residues. The CDR3 region has the DNA TGCAGCGTTGAAGAGGACAGGGGGATTCAGACCCAGTACTTC. Its translation: CSVEEDRGIQTQYF.

This chain uses TRBV7-8 with TRBJ1-1; D gene unclear. Trimming left V 0 bases short and J 5 bases short, with 10 bases between. Germline CDR1 SGHVS, CDR2 FQNEAQ. The CDR3 totals 14 residues. CDR3 protein: CASSLARVGTEAFF. DNA of the CDR3: TGTGCCAGCAGCTTAGCGAGGGTAGGGACTGAAGCTTTCTTT.

CDR3 sequence (DNA): TGTGCCAGCAGTTCCCCTAGCGGGAGTGGCAATGAGCAGTTCTTC. Translation gives CASSSPSGSGNEQFF. The chain joins TRBV28 to TRBJ2-1, with TRBD2 matching 10 bases. Looked up from germline, CDR1 is MDHEN and CDR2 is SYDVKM. The CDR3 runs to 15 residues. J lost 6 bases, V lost 4 bases, and 6 bases had no gene match.

The chain carries TRBV29-1 and TRBJ2-1; 9 bases fit TRBD1. Losses at the gene ends were 7 bases for V and 0 bases for J; bases not matched to a gene: 7. Germline V gene sequence: CDR1 SQVTM, CDR2 ANQGSEA. The CDR3 is 15 amino acids. The CDR3 region is CSAQRGQGSYNEQFF. The CDR3 DNA sequence: TGCAGCGCCCAGAGGGGACAGGGCTCCTACAATGAGCAGTTCTTC.

CDR3 sequence: CASSYGRDYGYTF. In DNA, the CDR3 is TGTGCCAGCAGTTACGGCAGGGACTATGGCTACACCTTC. The V call is TRBV6-5, the J call TRBJ1-2; D possibly corresponds to TRBD1 (5 bases). Germline CDR1 and CDR2: MNHEY and SVGAGI. This CDR3 is 13 amino acids long. V gave up 2 bases and J gave up 3 bases, with 7 bases separating them.

The V call is TRBV11-3, the J call TRBJ2-4, with 9 bases identical to TRBD1. Looked up from germline, CDR1 is SGHNT and CDR2 is YENEEA. V lost 4 bases and J lost 7; bases outside the gene matches: 8. The CDR3 spans 15 residues. CDR3 nucleotide sequence: TGTGCCAGCAGCTCGCCGGGACAGGGAGGGAACATTCAGTACTTC. Amino acid sequence: CASSSPGQGGNIQYF.

CDR3 residues: CAWSPGFYEQYF. The CDR3, as DNA: TGTGCCTGGAGTCCGGGATTCTACGAGCAGTACTTC. The chain links TRBV30 to TRBJ2-7, with D perhaps TRBD2 (5 bases). Germline values: CDR1 GTSNPN, CDR2 SVGIG (reference sequence). The CDR3 totals 12 residues. The V end was cut by 2 bases, the J end by 3 bases, with 8 bases between.

J is TRBJ2-7 and V is TRBV7-9, with D possibly TRBD1 on 6 matching bases. The CDR3 loop spans 13 amino acids. Deletions cut 5 bases from V and 10 bases from J, with 18 bases between. Germline values: CDR1 SEHNR, CDR2 FQNEAQ (reference sequence). The CDR3 sequence: CASSPITPTGQYF. CDR3 DNA: TGTGCCAGCAGCCCCATCACCCCGACAGGACAGTACTTC. The variable domain in full, completed from reference TRBV7-9 and TRBJ2-7, reads DTGVSQNPRHKITKRGQNVTFRCDPISEHNRLYWYRQTLGQGPEFLTYFQNEAQLEKSRLLSDRFSAERPKGSFSTLEIQRTEQGDSAMYLCASSPITPTGQYFGPGTRLTVT.

The chain employs TRBV13 and TRBJ2-1; D may be TRBD1 (6 bases). Trimming left V 5 bases short and J 7 bases short, with 15 bases between. The germline CDR1 and CDR2 sequences are PRHDT and FYEKMQ (reference sequence). The CDR3 runs 14 residues. CDR3 amino acids: CASSTELQGNEQFF. The CDR3 DNA reads TGTGCCAGCAGCACAGAGCTTCAGGGGAATGAGCAGTTCTTC.

This rearrangement joins TRBV28 to TRBJ2-1, with TRBD1 identical over 8 bases. CDR3 size: 13 residues. Trimming at V came to 10 bases and at J to 10 bases, leaving 12 bases not matched to a gene. Germline CDR1 and CDR2: MDHEN and SYDVKM. The CDR3 spells CATRTGPGGEQFF. The CDR3 DNA reads TGTGCCACCCGGACAGGGCCCGGCGGCGAGCAGTTCTTC.

The chain is built from TRBV27 and TRBJ1-5; no reliable D call. Trimming cost V 3 bases and J 6 bases, with 6 bases left between them. CDR3 size: 12 residues. CDR1 and CDR2 from the germline V gene are MNHEY and SMNVEV (reference sequence). The CDR3 nucleotides are TGTGCCAGCAGTTTCTTCGGTCAGCCCCAGCATTTT. This gives the protein CASSFFGQPQHF.

V and J are TRBV29-1 and TRBJ1-4; tentative D call: TRBD1 (5 bases). Germline V gene lookup returns CDR1 SQVTM and CDR2 ANQGSEA. The CDR3 is 13 amino acids. Trimming cost V 6 bases and J 2 bases, with 10 bases left between them. This CDR3 is CSVTGLTNEKLFF. Written as DNA, the CDR3 is TGCAGCGTAACAGGTTTGACTAATGAAAAACTGTTTTTT.

The V gene is TRBV25-1, the J gene TRBJ1-2; TRBD1 is a possible D gene (5 bases). Germline values: CDR1 MGHDK, CDR2 SYGVNS. Trimming shortened V by 4 bases and J by 8 bases, and 14 bases separated the two germline ends. CDR3 length equals 13 residues. The CDR3 spells CASSGSVGGGYTF. In DNA, the CDR3 is TGTGCCAGCAGTGGTTCGGTGGGGGGGGGCTACACCTTC.

The chain recombines TRBV30 with TRBJ2-2; TRBD2 is a possible D gene (5 bases). Germline CDR1 GTSNPN, CDR2 SVGIG (reference sequence). Trimming pared 0 bases from V and 5 bases from J, leaving 10 bases between. The CDR3 runs to 14 residues. This chain's CDR3 is CAWSVGAWTGELFF. The CDR3, as DNA: TGTGCCTGGAGTGTGGGAGCGTGGACCGGGGAGCTGTTTTTT.

This chain connects TRBV20-1 to TRBJ2-1; D is undetermined. This CDR3 has 11 residues. Germline lookup yields CDR1 DFQATT and CDR2 SNEGSKA (reference sequence). V dropped 6 bases and J dropped 7 bases, with 10 bases sitting between them. Here the CDR3 reads CSANPENEQFF. CDR3 DNA: TGCAGTGCCAACCCTGAGAATGAGCAGTTCTTC.

This chain connects TRBV4-1 to TRBJ2-3; D possibly corresponds to TRBD2 (5 bases). Germline V lookup: CDR1 MGHRA, CDR2 YSYEKL. The CDR3 is 13 amino acids. The V end lost 1 base, the J end lost 6 bases, and 8 bases lay between the germline ends. CDR3 DNA sequence: TGCGCCAGCAGCCAAGGGGCGGGTGATACGCAGTATTTT. This encodes CASSQGAGDTQYF.